Shown below are 23 T cell receptor beta chains from a single sample sequenced in a study of breast tumors, draining lymph nodes, adjacent tissues. Samples came from axillary lymph nodes draining the breast cancer. MiXCR, applied by TCRdb to the multiplex PCR reads, yields one record per CDR3 protein. Among 160,000 or so distinct CDR3 sequences listed, about 33% were seen once. The sample consisted of axillary lymph node tissue. The receptors derive from a female donor with breast cancer. Some clones in this sample may be carry-over from other donors' samples.

In its sample, this clonotype was seen many times. The chain has TRBV14 and TRBJ2-7; 8 bases map to TRBD1. Trimming removed 1 base from V and 2 bases from J; junction bases left unmatched: 4. CDR1 and CDR2 from the germline V gene are SGHDN and FVKESK. The CDR3 loop spans 15 amino acids. CDR3 sequence: CASSQVGQGTYEQYF. CDR3 coding DNA: TGTGCCAGCAGCCAAGTCGGACAGGGTACCTACGAGCAGTACTTC.

The chain has TRBV6-2 or TRBV6-3 and TRBJ1-5; TRBD1 aligns across 10 bases. This CDR3 is 21 amino acids long. V was clipped by 1 base and J by 4 bases; unmatched bases: 19. Germline assignment: CDR1 MNHEY and CDR2 SVGEGT. CDR3 region: CASSYLPRQGARGRLNQPQHF. The CDR3 bases are TGTGCCAGCAGTTACTTACCGAGACAGGGGGCCAGGGGCCGGTTGAATCAGCCCCAGCATTTT.

The chain employs TRBV20-1 and TRBJ2-6; D gene uncertain. Germline-derived CDR1 and CDR2 are DFQATT and SNEGSKA (reference sequence). The CDR3 covers 14 residues. Trimming pared 6 bases from V and 4 bases from J, leaving 13 bases between. The CDR3 is CSAVEASGANVLTF. CDR3 nucleotide sequence: TGCAGTGCCGTTGAGGCGAGCGGGGCCAACGTCCTGACTTTC.

This clonotype has just a few counts. Since a much larger clone is just one base distant, this may be a read error. The V and J genes are TRBV6-5 and TRBJ1-6, with 7 bases that match TRBD1. The V and J ends lost 4 bases and 9 bases, in that order; junction bases with no gene match: 9. This CDR3 spans 15 amino acids. Germline CDR1 reads MNHEY; CDR2 reads SVGAGI. The DNA of the CDR3 is TGTGCCAGCAGTTCCTCGGCAGGGGGGTTTTCACCCCTCCACTTT. Translating gives CASSSSAGGFSPLHF.

The chain links TRBV29-1 to TRBJ2-3; possible D gene TRBD1, 5 bases. V was trimmed by 4 bases and J by 8 bases, leaving 16 bases between them. Germline assignment: CDR1 SQVTM and CDR2 ANQGSEA. The CDR3 runs 13 residues. CDR3 in amino acids: CSVGGHGTGTQYF. For the CDR3, the DNA is TGCAGCGTTGGGGGCCACGGCACGGGTACGCAGTATTTT.

Regarding this clonotype: A much bigger clone sits one base away, suggesting this may be a read error. J is TRBJ1-5 and V is TRBV6-6; D unresolved. The germline gives CDR1 MNHNY, CDR2 SVGAGI (reference sequence). This CDR3 contains 17 residues. The CDR3: CVSSHTSTALSNQPQHF. The CDR3 DNA follows: TGTGTCAGCAGTCACACCAGCACGGCCCTTAGCAATCAGCCCCAGCATTTT.

This chain uses TRBV5-1 with TRBJ1-6; a possible D gene is TRBD1 (6 bases). This CDR3 has 16 residues. Per the germline V gene, CDR1 is SGHRS and CDR2 is YFSETQ. Deletions cut 2 bases from V and 4 bases from J, with 13 bases between. In DNA, the CDR3 is TGCGCCAGCAGCTTAACAGGGACAATGTATAATTCACCCCTCCACTTT. Translated, it gives CASSLTGTMYNSPLHF.

This clonotype was counted many times. The CDR3 sequence: CAWTGRQRYYGYTF. CDR3 bases: TGTGCCTGGACCGGGCGGCAGCGCTACTATGGCTACACCTTC. V and J are TRBV30 and TRBJ1-2; D is ambiguous. V dropped 4 bases and J dropped 3 bases, with 15 bases sitting between them. Germline assignment: CDR1 GTSNPN and CDR2 SVGIG (reference sequence). This CDR3 contains 14 residues.

Of note for this clonotype: Just one base apart from a much larger clone, this may be a read error. This sequence joins TRBV30 and TRBJ2-2; D possibly corresponds to TRBD1 (5 bases). CDR3 length: 14 amino acids. CDR1 is GTSNPN and CDR2 is SVGIG in the germline V gene (reference sequence). CDR3 amino acids: CAWRRSGNAGELFF. Written as DNA, the CDR3 is TGTGCCTGGAGGAGGTCAGGGAACGCCGGGGAGCTGTTTTTT.

The table lists this clonotype with many counts. The V gene is TRBV2, the J gene TRBJ1-2; 9 bases line up with TRBD1. The CDR3 runs to 14 residues. CDR1 and CDR2 (germline): SNHLY, FYNNEI. The J segment lost 3 bases and the V segment lost 4 bases, leaving 3 bases of the junction unmatched. The CDR3 DNA reads as TGTGCCAGCAGTGGACAGGGGGAATACTATGGCTACACCTTC. It is translated as CASSGQGEYYGYTF. Full variable domain (outside the CDR3, taken from reference TRBV2 and TRBJ1-2): EPEVTQTPSHQVTQMGQEVILRCVPISNHLYFYWYRQILGQKVEFLVSFYNNEISEKSEIFDDQFSVERPDGSNFTLKIRSTKLEDSAMYFCASSGQGEYYGYTFGSGTRLTVV.

The chain links TRBV7-8 to TRBJ2-7; 11 bases align to TRBD2. This CDR3 contains 17 residues. CDR1 SGHVS and CDR2 FQNEAQ come from the germline V gene. Losses at the gene ends were 5 bases for V and 0 bases for J; bases not matched to a gene: 9. The CDR3 is CASSPTPGLAASYEQYF. CDR3 DNA sequence: TGTGCCAGCAGCCCGACCCCGGGACTAGCGGCCTCCTACGAGCAGTACTTC.

This clonotype has ten or more counts. The gene calls are TRBV10-2 and TRBJ1-5; TRBD1 matches 9 bases. V shed 5 bases, J shed 6 bases, and the junction held 11 bases outside the gene matches. Germline V gene lookup returns CDR1 WSHSY and CDR2 SAAADI. CDR3 length: 16 residues. CDR3 DNA sequence: TGCGCCAGCAGTAAGGGACAGGGACATTCAGGTCAGCCCCAGCATTTT. Translating it yields CASSKGQGHSGQPQHF.

The rearrangement links TRBV2 to TRBJ1-6, with D unclear. Germline CDR1 reads SNHLY; CDR2 reads FYNNEI. Trimming left V 8 bases short and J 7 bases short, with 9 bases between. This CDR3 comprises 12 residues. CDR3 sequence: CASGTANSPLHF. CDR3 DNA sequence: TGTGCCAGCGGAACGGCAAATTCACCCCTCCACTTT.

This clonotype came up a few times. J is TRBJ1-5 and V is TRBV28, with D hard to call. In germline, CDR1 is MDHEN, CDR2 SYDVKM. The V gene lost 3 bases and the J gene lost 6 bases, with 12 bases spanning the gap. The CDR3 contains 14 residues. The CDR3 nucleotides read TGTGCCAGCAGTTTGTCCGGCAAGGGTCAGCCCCAGCATTTT. It yields the protein CASSLSGKGQPQHF. The entire variable domain, with the rest obtained from reference TRBV28 and TRBJ1-5, is as follows: DVKVTQSSRYLVKRTGEKVFLECVQDMDHENMFWYRQDPGLGLRLIYFSYDVKMKEKGDIPEGYSVSREKKERFSLILESASTNQTSMYLCASSLSGKGQPQHFGDGTRLSIL.

About this clonotype itself: Sequence at one end of the junction differs from germline and may be a read error. The chain carries TRBV27 and TRBJ2-1; 7 positions match TRBD1. Germline V gives CDR1 MNHEY, CDR2 SMNVEV (reference sequence). The CDR3 contains 16 residues. The CDR3 coding sequence is TGTGCCAGCAGTGCCCGGACAGGAGCTGGGAACAATGAGCAGTCCTTC. As protein: CASSARTGAGNNEQSF.

This chain joins TRBV6-2 or TRBV6-3 and TRBJ2-7; 8 nucleotides align to TRBD1. Trimming cost V 5 bases and J 4 bases; bases outside gene matches: 4. Germline V lookup: CDR1 MNHEY, CDR2 SVGEGT. The CDR3 has 13 amino acids. In nucleotides, the CDR3 is TGTGCCAGCAGTCGGAACAGGGGGTACGAGCAGTACTTC. Protein sequence: CASSRNRGYEQYF.

The chain combines TRBV7-9 with TRBJ1-6, with no clear D. Germline loops: CDR1 SEHNR, CDR2 FQNEAQ (reference sequence). Trimming stripped 2 bases from V and 7 bases from J, with 12 bases between. The CDR3 is 15 amino acids. The CDR3 sequence: CASSLIEGSNSPLHF. CDR3 coding DNA: TGTGCCAGCAGCTTAATTGAGGGATCGAATTCACCCCTCCACTTT.

This clonotype has a handful of counts. The rearrangement joins TRBV9 to TRBJ1-1; D is ambiguous. Germline V CDR1 and CDR2: SGDLS, YYNGEE. The CDR3 consists of 15 residues. With 0 bases removed from V and 4 bases from J, the gap between germline ends came to 13 bases. CDR3 protein: CASSVEAVSGTEAFF. As DNA, the CDR3 is TGTGCCAGCAGCGTAGAAGCAGTCTCGGGCACTGAAGCTTTCTTT. Drawing the rest from reference TRBV9 and TRBJ1-1, the complete variable domain is DSGVTQTPKHLITATGQRVTLRCSPRSGDLSVYWYQQSLDQGLQFLIQYYNGEERAKGNILERFSAQQFPDLHSELNLSSLELGDSALYFCASSVEAVSGTEAFFGQGTRLTVV.

A note on this clonotype: Sequence at one end of the junction differs from germline and may be a read error. This chain connects TRBV12-3 or TRBV12-4 to TRBJ2-3; D gene uncertain. The CDR3 is 15 residues long. The CDR3 loop reads CASSGPGVNTNTQYF. The CDR3 DNA is TGTGCCAGCAGTGGCCCTGGGGTTAACACAAATACGCAGTATTTT.

This clonotype was recorded once. This chain links TRBV11-1 with TRBJ2-2; D is unclear. CDR1 SGHAT and CDR2 FQDESV come from the germline V gene (reference sequence). This CDR3 region has 13 residues. Trimming took 6 bases from V and 4 from J, leaving 9 bases between them. In DNA, the CDR3 is TGTGCCAGCAGGTACAGCCTCACCGGGGAGCTGTTTTTT. It is translated as CASRYSLTGELFF.

Turning to this clonotype: A much larger clonotype is one base distant, so this may be a read error. The CDR3 carries no conserved terminal phenylalanine or tryptophan, so it likely arises from a read error. The chain carries TRBV18 and TRBJ2-7; D uncertain. Germline V gives CDR1 KGHSH, CDR2 LQKENI. V was pared by 4 bases and J by 2 bases, with 18 bases between. The CDR3 is 16 amino acids. CDR3 amino acids: CASSRKGGSPTYEQYS. CDR3 bases: TGTGCCAGCTCACGGAAGGGTGGCAGCCCAACCTACGAGCAGTACTCC.

The chain has TRBV19 and TRBJ1-1; maybe TRBD1 (5 bases). With 5 bases removed from V and 0 bases from J, the gap between germline ends came to 16 bases. The germline V gene has CDR1 LNHDA and CDR2 SQIVND (reference sequence). This CDR3 region has 16 residues. CDR3 nucleotides: TGTGCCAGTAGTGGGGCGGGGGTACAGGTGAACACTGAAGCTTTCTTT. Amino acid sequence: CASSGAGVQVNTEAFF. The complete variable domain, with remaining parts taken from reference TRBV19 and TRBJ1-1, reads DGGITQSPKYLFRKEGQNVTLSCEQNLNHDAMYWYRQDPGQGLRLIYYSQIVNDFQKGDIAEGYSVSREKKESFPLTVTSAQKNPTAFYLCASSGAGVQVNTEAFFGQGTRLTVV.

The chain links TRBV6-2 or TRBV6-3 to TRBJ2-4; maybe TRBD1 (6 bases). CDR1 and CDR2 from the germline V gene are MNHEY and SVGEGT. There are 16 residues in the CDR3. Trimming stripped 8 bases from V and 0 bases from J, with 17 bases between. The CDR3 loop reads CASSTPDRLAKNIQYF. DNA for the CDR3: TGTGCCAGCTCAACCCCTGACAGGCTAGCCAAAAACATTCAGTACTTC.